What follows are 8 T cell receptor beta chains derived from one specimen sequenced in a study of shared clonotypes between healthy human individuals. TCRdb's copy holds only in-frame clones and misses some; the assay was immunoSEQ multiplex PCR. The sample carries about 490,000 clones, 79% recorded once. The source material was PBMCs. The receptors originated from a middle-aged woman in good health. Some clones in this sample may be carry-over from other donors' samples.

This clone has more than one count but fewer than ten. Other DNA sequences within the sample encode an identical CDR3. The chain recombines TRBV29-1 with TRBJ2-7; no reliable D call. CDR1 and CDR2 (germline): SQVTM, ANQGSEA. The V end lost 4 bases, the J end lost 2 bases, and 6 bases lay between the germline ends. The CDR3 extends over 11 amino acids. CDR3 sequence (DNA): TGCAGCGTTGGTATTACCTACGAGCAGTACTTC. Its translation: CSVGITYEQYF.

This chain joins TRBV29-1 and TRBJ2-3; D is ambiguous. The CDR3 spans 14 residues. Trimming took 1 base from V and 3 from J, leaving 11 bases between them. The V gene's germline CDR1 is SQVTM and CDR2 ANQGSEA. CDR3 sequence reads: CSVEGFLTTDTQYF. DNA of the CDR3: TGCAGCGTTGAAGGGTTTTTGACTACAGATACGCAGTATTTT.

The genes are TRBV4-1 and TRBJ2-5; 12 bases agree with TRBD1. Germline trimming cut 3 bases from V and 5 bases from J; bases unmatched to any gene: 7. The CDR3 runs 16 residues. Per the germline V gene, CDR1 is MGHRA and CDR2 is YSYEKL. The CDR3 bases are TGCGCCAGCAGCCAGGGGTCGGGACAGGGGGCGGAGACCCAGTACTTC. Amino acid sequence: CASSQGSGQGAETQYF.

The chain employs TRBV9 and TRBJ2-7; 10 nucleotides match TRBD1. The CDR3 runs to 16 residues. V lost 0 bases and J lost 4; bases outside the gene matches: 7. Germline loops: CDR1 SGDLS, CDR2 YYNGEE. CDR3 amino acids: CASSVEPTGGGYEQYF. The CDR3 nucleotides read TGTGCCAGCAGCGTAGAACCGACAGGGGGCGGGTACGAGCAGTACTTC. Looking up the rest from reference TRBV9 and TRBJ2-7 gives the full variable domain: DSGVTQTPKHLITATGQRVTLRCSPRSGDLSVYWYQQSLDQGLQFLIQYYNGEERAKGNILERFSAQQFPDLHSELNLSSLELGDSALYFCASSVEPTGGGYEQYFGPGTRLTVT.

This clone was detected once. This rearrangement joins TRBV7-3 to TRBJ2-5, with 8 nucleotides matching TRBD2. Germline V gene data show CDR1 as SGHTA and CDR2 as FQGTGA. J lost 5 bases, V lost 5 bases, and 13 bases had no gene match. The length of the CDR3 is 16 residues. CDR3 sequence: CASSAHGGGVPETQYF. As DNA, the CDR3 is TGTGCCAGCAGCGCCCACGGGGGGGGAGTCCCGGAGACCCAGTACTTC.

DNA for the CDR3: TGTGCCAGCAGCGTACTGAAGGGGGACAGGGGGCGGACCTCCTACAATGAGCAGTTCTTC. This encodes CASSVLKGDRGRTSYNEQFF. V is TRBV7-8 and J is TRBJ2-1; TRBD1 agrees at 12 bases. Germline lookup yields CDR1 SGHVS and CDR2 FQNEAQ. The CDR3 is made up of 20 amino acids. V was pared by 5 bases and J by 0 bases, with 14 bases of the junction left unmatched.

V gene TRBV28 combines with J gene TRBJ2-4; TRBD1 matches at 7 bases. Germline loops: CDR1 MDHEN, CDR2 SYDVKM. Trimming removed 6 bases from V and 0 bases from J; junction bases left unmatched: 2. The CDR3 extends over 14 amino acids. The DNA for the CDR3 is TGTGCCAGCAGAGGACAGGTAGCCAAAAACATTCAGTACTTC. Its translation is CASRGQVAKNIQYF. The whole variable domain, filled in from reference TRBV28 and TRBJ2-4, reads DVKVTQSSRYLVKRTGEKVFLECVQDMDHENMFWYRQDPGLGLRLIYFSYDVKMKEKGDIPEGYSVSREKKERFSLILESASTNQTSMYLCASRGQVAKNIQYFGAGTRLSVL.

The chain has TRBV19 and TRBJ1-4; possible D gene TRBD1, 5 bases. The CDR3 has 17 amino acids. The V and J ends lost 1 base and 8 bases respectively, with 20 bases between them. The germline V gene encodes CDR1 LNHDA and CDR2 SQIVND (reference sequence). The chain's CDR3 is CASSIAIGAFTGEKLFF. CDR3 sequence (DNA): TGTGCCAGTAGTATAGCGATCGGGGCTTTTACGGGGGAAAAACTGTTTTTT.